This T cell receptor (beta chain) was obtained from a study of T cell responses to AZD1222 COVID-19 vaccine. Study-wide results and caveats: There were mostly white British donors and more females than males, and clonal diversity was possibly underestimated. Of spike-specific TCRs, nearly half reportedly target regions left unmutated in variants.

The germline V and J ends were trimmed by 6 bases and 4 bases, with 7 bases remaining between them. This CDR3 contains 12 residues. On this clone itself: Its antigen remains unknown. The same CDR3 is also encoded by other DNA sequences in this sample.

Clones were read by immunoSEQ multiplex PCR, and TCRdb kept only the in-frame ones, dropping some. The table lists about 160,000 clones, roughly 94% of them singletons. J is TRBJ1-5 and V is TRBV12-3 or TRBV12-4, with TRBD1 as a possible D gene (5 bases). This clonotype was sampled from an adult who received the AZD1222 COVID-19 vaccine. Source: peripheral blood, taken 28 days after the second AZD1222 dose. This CDR3 reads CASSRANQPQHF. The CDR3 nucleotides read TGTGCCAGCAGCAGGGCGAATCAGCCCCAGCATTTT.